A single sample is the source of the 15 T cell receptor beta chains below, sequenced in a study of cytomegalovirus exposure and HLA in healthy donors. PCR employed 60 Vbeta and 13 Jbeta primers. Method: immunoSEQ multiplex PCR; TCRdb's copy keeps in-frame clones and lacks some. This sample has approximately 150,000 clones, with around 74% found just once. What was sequenced was PBMCs. All receptors derive from a man aged 45-65 years in good health and CMV-seropositive.

The J gene is TRBJ2-7, the V gene TRBV15, with 14 bases identical to TRBD2. V shed 5 bases, J shed 6 bases, and the junction held 9 bases outside the gene matches. This CDR3 has 16 amino acids. Germline values: CDR1 LNHNV, CDR2 YYDKDF (reference sequence). CDR3 sequence: CATSGRLAGGLGEQYF. The CDR3 DNA reads as TGTGCCACCAGCGGACGACTAGCGGGAGGGCTTGGCGAGCAGTACTTC.

The chain combines TRBV30 with TRBJ2-1; TRBD2 aligns across 7 bases. There are 14 residues in the CDR3. Germline values: CDR1 GTSNPN, CDR2 SVGIG (reference sequence). V trimming: 4 bases; J trimming: 3 bases; junction bases outside the gene matches: 6. The CDR3 DNA follows: TGTGCCTGGAAGTCCGGGACTAACTACAATGAGCAGTTCTTC. As protein: CAWKSGTNYNEQFF.

V is TRBV19 and J is TRBJ2-5, with unresolved D. The CDR3 is made up of 13 amino acids. In germline, CDR1 is LNHDA, CDR2 SQIVND (reference sequence). The ends were cut back, 0 bases at V and 5 bases at J, with 7 bases in the middle. The CDR3: CASSIELGETQYF. The CDR3 nucleotides read TGTGCCAGTAGTATAGAGCTCGGGGAGACCCAGTACTTC.

The chain combines TRBV10-3 with TRBJ2-1, with TRBD2 matching 11 bases. Per germline, CDR1 ENHRY and CDR2 SYGVKD. The CDR3 length is 17 residues. V trimming: 6 bases; J trimming: 2 bases; junction bases outside the gene matches: 9. The CDR3 bases are TGTGCCATCAGAAACCGACTAGCGGGACTAGCCTACAATGAGCAGTTCTTC. Translation gives CAIRNRLAGLAYNEQFF.

This chain connects TRBV2 to TRBJ1-1; 7 bases are a match to TRBD1. Germline V lookup: CDR1 SNHLY, CDR2 FYNNEI. J lost 9 bases, V lost 6 bases, and 10 bases had no gene match. The CDR3 consists of 13 residues. In nucleotides, the CDR3 is TGTGCCAGCAGGGAGGTATGGGACAGCCAAGCTTTCTTT. Its protein product is CASREVWDSQAFF.

V gene TRBV10-3 combines with J gene TRBJ2-1; a weak D match, TRBD1 (6 bases). The CDR3 sequence is 13 residues long. Germline assignment: CDR1 ENHRY and CDR2 SYGVKD. Trimming stripped 10 bases from V and 6 bases from J, with 16 bases between. The CDR3 spells CATSGVGSNEQFF. CDR3 nucleotide sequence: TGTGCCACCTCAGGGGTTGGATCCAATGAGCAGTTCTTC.

The V call is TRBV27, the J call TRBJ2-5; a possible D gene is TRBD2 (5 bases). The CDR3 runs 14 residues. Germline-derived CDR1 and CDR2 are MNHEY and SMNVEV (reference sequence). Trimming stripped 6 bases from V and 5 bases from J, with 16 bases between. In DNA, the CDR3 is TGTGCCAGCAGCCCGGGGTCTTTGGGGGAGACCCAGTACTTC. Its protein product is CASSPGSLGETQYF.

The rearrangement uses TRBV7-8 and TRBJ2-3; D possibly corresponds to TRBD2 (7 bases). Germline assignment: CDR1 SGHVS and CDR2 FQNEAQ. V gave up 4 bases and J gave up 9 bases, with 11 bases separating them. This CDR3 contains 12 residues. The CDR3 here is CASSYRGGTQYF. CDR3 bases: TGTGCCAGCAGCTATAGGGGGGGCACGCAGTATTTT. Full variable domain (outside the CDR3, taken from reference TRBV7-8 and TRBJ2-3): GAGVSQSPRYKVAKRGQDVALRCDPISGHVSLFWYQQALGQGPEFLTYFQNEAQLDKSGLPSDRFFAERPEGSVSTLKIQRTQQEDSAVYLCASSYRGGTQYFGPGTRLTVL.

This clone was counted a single time. V and J are TRBV11-2 and TRBJ2-7; D is possibly TRBD2 (6 bases). This CDR3 comprises 14 residues. Germline V lookup: CDR1 SGHAT, CDR2 FQNNGV. Trimming stripped 3 bases from V and 4 bases from J, with 13 bases between. The CDR3 nucleotides are TGTGCCAGCAGCTTGCGGCGACTAGATTACGAGCAGTACTTC. Translating gives CASSLRRLDYEQYF.

The V gene is TRBV5-4, the J gene TRBJ2-7, with 9 bases aligning to TRBD2. After removal of 1 base from V and 5 bases from J, the junction contained 10 bases not matched to a gene. The CDR3 sequence is 16 residues long. Germline CDR1 is SGHNT and CDR2 is YYREEE (reference sequence). The CDR3 loop reads CASSLPVAGVSHEQYF. The CDR3 bases are TGTGCCAGCAGCTTGCCCGTAGCGGGAGTAAGTCACGAGCAGTACTTC.

This chain links TRBV9 with TRBJ2-5; possibly TRBD2 for D (6 bases). Looked up from germline, CDR1 is SGDLS and CDR2 is YYNGEE. The germline V and J ends were trimmed by 0 bases and 5 bases, with 8 bases remaining between them. The CDR3 is 13 amino acids. The CDR3 sequence: CASSVVGGETQYF. CDR3 nucleotide sequence: TGTGCCAGCAGCGTAGTTGGAGGGGAGACCCAGTACTTC.

V is TRBV10-3 and J is TRBJ2-3; 10 bases are shared with TRBD1. The length of the CDR3 is 13 residues. The V gene end was trimmed by 10 bases and the J gene end by 5 bases; junction bases not matched to a gene: 6. Looked up from germline, CDR1 is ENHRY and CDR2 is SYGVKD. The CDR3 sequence: CATGTGAGDTQYF. The CDR3 bases are TGTGCCACCGGGACAGGGGCGGGAGATACGCAGTATTTT.

The chain couples TRBV30 to TRBJ2-3; the match to TRBD1 covers 9 bases. The CDR3 totals 15 residues. Germline V lookup: CDR1 GTSNPN, CDR2 SVGIG (reference sequence). V was clipped by 3 bases and J by 1 base; unmatched bases: 5. CDR3 in DNA: TGTGCCTGGAGCCCAACAGGGGGCGGCACAGATACGCAGTATTTT. This gives the protein CAWSPTGGGTDTQYF.

The chain is built from TRBV4-1 and TRBJ1-2; TRBD1 is a possible D gene (5 bases). The germline V gene has CDR1 MGHRA and CDR2 YSYEKL. The CDR3 is 16 residues long. Trimming pared 4 bases from V and 2 bases from J, leaving 17 bases between. Here the CDR3 reads CASSRKLNRTNYGYTF. In DNA, the CDR3 is TGCGCCAGCAGCCGAAAATTGAACAGGACAAACTATGGCTACACCTTC.

This chain connects TRBV5-1 to TRBJ1-2; D is perhaps TRBD1 (6 bases). Trimming took off 6 bases at V and 8 bases at J, with 17 bases between the two ends. CDR1 and CDR2 (germline): SGHRS, YFSETQ. The CDR3 spans 13 residues. This chain's CDR3 is CASTLLGGQGYTF. DNA for the CDR3: TGCGCCAGCACCTTACTGGGGGGGCAGGGCTACACCTTC.